This entry concerns a single TCR beta chain. CDR3 size: 15 residues. Germline CDR1 is KGHSH and CDR2 is LQKENI. The V gene lost 1 base and the J gene lost 4 bases, with 11 bases spanning the gap. Original analysis: Estimated nucleated cell counts came from reference gene primer amplification. Assay: immunoSEQ multiplex PCR; the TCRdb copy retains only in-frame clones and omits some. The DNA was the basis for D and trimming; V, J and clone size are from that table. The sample lists fewer than 350,000 clones; around nine tenths were seen once. This sample was taken from a study of blood T cell repertoires in COVID-19. Study background: Sites across the United States, Italy and Spain contributed samples from acute and convalescent COVID-19. From T cells, B-cell-depleted T cells, or PBMCs came the material, which was cDNA or gDNA.

Followed over time, Seattle patients had been enrolled while infection was active. Sequences were obtained from peripheral blood. The TCR sequence derives from a woman in her sixties with COVID-19, enrolled during active disease. The chain couples TRBV18 to TRBJ2-1; weak D call: TRBD1 (5 bases). The CDR3 sequence: CASSPLPTAYNEQFF. CDR3 nucleotide sequence: TGTGCCAGCTCACCACTCCCGACAGCTTACAATGAGCAGTTCTTC.